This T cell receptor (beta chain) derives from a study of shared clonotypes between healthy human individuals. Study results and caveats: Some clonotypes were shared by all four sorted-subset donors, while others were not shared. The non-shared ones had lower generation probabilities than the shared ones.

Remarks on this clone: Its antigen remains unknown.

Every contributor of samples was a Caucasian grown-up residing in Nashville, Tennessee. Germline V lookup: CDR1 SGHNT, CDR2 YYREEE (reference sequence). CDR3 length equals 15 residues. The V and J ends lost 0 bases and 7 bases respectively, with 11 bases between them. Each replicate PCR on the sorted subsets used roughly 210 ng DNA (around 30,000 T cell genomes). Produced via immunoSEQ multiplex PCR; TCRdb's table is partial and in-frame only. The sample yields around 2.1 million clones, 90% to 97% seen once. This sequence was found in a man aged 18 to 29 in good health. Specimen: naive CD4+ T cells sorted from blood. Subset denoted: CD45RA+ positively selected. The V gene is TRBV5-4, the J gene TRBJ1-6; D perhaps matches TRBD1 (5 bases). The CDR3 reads CASSLDRPVNSPLHF. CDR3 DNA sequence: TGTGCCAGCAGCTTGGACAGGCCAGTCAATTCACCCCTCCACTTT.